The rows below give T cell receptor beta chains drawn from one sample of a study of sequential checkpoint blockade in melanoma. TCRdb keeps only in-frame clones here, not all; method: immunoSEQ multiplex PCR. The sample has approximately 7,700 clones, over 45% seen once; the top ten hold nearly 9%. The starting material was CD8+ T cells sorted from blood (inferred from file names), obtained from a patient given nivolumab and ipilimumab in sequence. Receptors originate from a human donor with melanoma. Each CDR3 is given with its conserved first and last residue. Each record gives: D gene, clone size, V gene, J gene, CDR3 protein, CDR3 DNA. The D gene is left open where the match is weak. Only some rows state a clone size, as once, few, many or a class for expanded clones.

d_gene: TRBD2
abundance: -
v_gene: TRBV19
j_gene: TRBJ2-7
CDR3aa: CASSISLAVSYEQYF
CDR3nt: TGTGCCAGTAGTATATCACTAGCGGTTTCCTACGAGCAGTACTTC

d_gene: TRBD2
abundance: -
v_gene: TRBV11-2
j_gene: TRBJ2-7
CDR3aa: CASSYGRLSSYEQYF
CDR3nt: TGTGCCAGCAGCTACGGGAGGCTGAGCTCCTACGAGCAGTACTTC

d_gene: -
abundance: few
v_gene: TRBV7-9
j_gene: TRBJ2-7
CDR3aa: CASSLSGAPHEQYF
CDR3nt: TGTGCCAGCAGCTTGTCAGGGGCGCCCCACGAGCAGTACTTC

d_gene: TRBD2
abundance: few
v_gene: TRBV7-9
j_gene: TRBJ2-1
CDR3aa: CASSLWLAGPLYNEQFF
CDR3nt: TGTGCCAGCAGCTTATGGCTAGCGGGACCATTGTACAATGAGCAGTTCTTC

d_gene: TRBD2
abundance: -
v_gene: TRBV7-3
j_gene: TRBJ2-3
CDR3aa: CASSLSSGRSDTQYF
CDR3nt: TGTGCCAGCAGCTTATCTAGCGGGAGGTCGGATACGCAGTATTTT

d_gene: -
abundance: -
v_gene: TRBV11-2
j_gene: TRBJ2-7
CDR3aa: CASSLAGRGNEQYF
CDR3nt: TGTGCCAGCAGCTTAGCTGGCAGGGGCAACGAGCAGTACTTC

d_gene: TRBD1
abundance: -
v_gene: TRBV15
j_gene: TRBJ2-4
CDR3aa: CATSAGTGDEDIQYF
CDR3nt: TGTGCCACCAGCGCAGGGACAGGGGACGAAGACATTCAGTACTTC

d_gene: TRBD1
abundance: -
v_gene: TRBV6-6
j_gene: TRBJ1-5
CDR3aa: CASSWGQGGNQPQHF
CDR3nt: TGTGCCAGCAGCTGGGGACAGGGGGGAAATCAGCCCCAGCATTTT

d_gene: -
abundance: -
v_gene: TRBV19
j_gene: TRBJ2-7
CDR3aa: CASSMGGPYEQYF
CDR3nt: TGTGCCAGTAGTATGGGGGGGCCCTACGAGCAGTACTTC

d_gene: -
abundance: -
v_gene: TRBV7-3
j_gene: TRBJ1-1
CDR3aa: CASSLYPRTEAFF
CDR3nt: TGTGCCAGCAGCTTGTATCCGCGGACTGAAGCTTTCTTT

d_gene: TRBD2
abundance: -
v_gene: TRBV13
j_gene: TRBJ2-7
CDR3aa: CASSALGTTYEQYF
CDR3nt: TGTGCCAGCAGCGCCCTCGGGACTACCTACGAGCAGTACTTC

d_gene: TRBD1
abundance: once
v_gene: TRBV19
j_gene: TRBJ2-7
CDR3aa: CATSLETGALEQYF
CDR3nt: TGTGCCACCAGCCTAGAGACAGGGGCTCTCGAGCAGTACTTC

d_gene: -
abundance: -
v_gene: TRBV6-1
j_gene: TRBJ2-7
CDR3aa: CASSDPDRYSYEQYF
CDR3nt: TGTGCCAGCAGTGATCCCGACAGGTACTCCTACGAGCAGTACTTC

d_gene: -
abundance: -
v_gene: TRBV27
j_gene: TRBJ1-2
CDR3aa: CASSFTQGGSLYGYTF
CDR3nt: TGTGCCAGCAGTTTTACCCAAGGGGGATCGTTATATGGCTACACCTTC

d_gene: TRBD1
abundance: few
v_gene: TRBV15
j_gene: TRBJ2-7
CDR3aa: CATSRDDREGSYEQYF
CDR3nt: TGTGCCACCAGCCGAGACGACAGGGAAGGCTCCTACGAGCAGTACTTC

d_gene: -
abundance: -
v_gene: TRBV2
j_gene: TRBJ1-1
CDR3aa: CANPQGIMNTEAFF
CDR3nt: TGTGCCAACCCACAGGGAATTATGAACACTGAAGCTTTCTTT

d_gene: TRBD1
abundance: -
v_gene: TRBV2
j_gene: TRBJ1-1
CDR3aa: CASGTGQMNTEAFF
CDR3nt: TGTGCCAGCGGCACGGGACAGATGAACACTGAAGCTTTCTTT

d_gene: -
abundance: -
v_gene: TRBV15
j_gene: TRBJ1-2
CDR3aa: CATSTSRGAEGYTF
CDR3nt: TGTGCCACCAGCACATCCAGGGGCGCGGAAGGCTACACCTTC

d_gene: -
abundance: -
v_gene: TRBV6-1
j_gene: TRBJ2-7
CDR3aa: CASSALQGEGYEQYF
CDR3nt: TGTGCCAGCAGTGCCCTACAGGGTGAGGGCTACGAGCAGTACTTC

d_gene: -
abundance: -
v_gene: TRBV7-6
j_gene: TRBJ1-2
CDR3aa: CASGRQGGGYTF
CDR3nt: TGTGCCAGCGGCCGGCAGGGAGGAGGCTACACCTTC

d_gene: TRBD1
abundance: -
v_gene: TRBV5-4
j_gene: TRBJ1-2
CDR3aa: CASSFRGQNYGYTF
CDR3nt: TGTGCCAGCAGCTTCAGGGGGCAGAACTATGGCTACACCTTC

d_gene: -
abundance: medium-sized
v_gene: TRBV7-9
j_gene: TRBJ2-7
CDR3aa: CASSSGYYEQYF
CDR3nt: TGTGCCAGCAGCTCGGGGTACTACGAGCAGTACTTC

d_gene: -
abundance: few
v_gene: TRBV13
j_gene: TRBJ1-2
CDR3aa: CASSLFREADNYGYTF
CDR3nt: TGTGCCAGCAGCTTATTCCGGGAGGCTGATAACTATGGCTACACCTTC

d_gene: TRBD2
abundance: once
v_gene: TRBV20-1
j_gene: TRBJ2-7
CDR3aa: CSAPTSDEQYF
CDR3nt: TGCAGTGCGCCGACTAGCGACGAGCAGTACTTC

d_gene: TRBD1
abundance: -
v_gene: TRBV27
j_gene: TRBJ1-5
CDR3aa: CASSLGAGGQPQHF
CDR3nt: TGTGCCAGCAGTTTAGGGGCAGGGGGTCAGCCCCAGCATTTT

d_gene: TRBD2
abundance: -
v_gene: TRBV4-1
j_gene: TRBJ2-7
CDR3aa: CASSQTSGTYEQYF
CDR3nt: TGCGCCAGCAGCCAAACTAGCGGAACCTACGAGCAGTACTTC

d_gene: -
abundance: -
v_gene: TRBV27
j_gene: TRBJ2-7
CDR3aa: CASRRTVDYEQYF
CDR3nt: TGTGCCAGCAGACGGACGGTGGACTACGAGCAGTACTTC

d_gene: -
abundance: -
v_gene: TRBV5-4
j_gene: TRBJ2-5
CDR3aa: CASSLEVRGETQYF
CDR3nt: TGTGCCAGCAGCTTGGAGGTCAGAGGAGAGACCCAGTACTTC

d_gene: TRBD1
abundance: once
v_gene: TRBV5-8
j_gene: TRBJ2-7
CDR3aa: CASSPYLPLDREVSEQYF
CDR3nt: TGTGCCAGCAGCCCCTATCTGCCGTTGGACAGGGAGGTGAGCGAGCAGTACTTC

d_gene: TRBD1
abundance: -
v_gene: TRBV4-1
j_gene: TRBJ2-7
CDR3aa: CASSQPGTGVSEQYF
CDR3nt: TGCGCCAGCAGCCAACCCGGGACAGGGGTCTCCGAGCAGTACTTC

d_gene: -
abundance: -
v_gene: TRBV4-1
j_gene: TRBJ2-7
CDR3aa: CASSHKQSSYEQYF
CDR3nt: TGCGCCAGCAGCCATAAACAGAGCTCCTACGAGCAGTACTTC

d_gene: -
abundance: few
v_gene: TRBV7-9
j_gene: TRBJ2-7
CDR3aa: CASSSDRSSYEQYF
CDR3nt: TGTGCCAGCAGCTCCGACAGGTCCTCCTACGAGCAGTACTTC

d_gene: -
abundance: medium-sized
v_gene: TRBV11-2
j_gene: TRBJ2-7
CDR3aa: CASSLTLYEQYF
CDR3nt: TGTGCCAGCAGCTTAACTTTGTACGAGCAGTACTTC

d_gene: TRBD2
abundance: once
v_gene: TRBV28
j_gene: TRBJ2-7
CDR3aa: CASDSGPSSYEQYF
CDR3nt: TGTGCCAGTGATAGCGGGCCCAGCTCCTACGAGCAGTACTTC

d_gene: -
abundance: -
v_gene: TRBV27
j_gene: TRBJ1-1
CDR3aa: CASSFTDYTEAFF
CDR3nt: TGTGCCAGCAGTTTCACAGATTACACTGAAGCTTTCTTT

d_gene: TRBD1
abundance: -
v_gene: TRBV27
j_gene: TRBJ2-7
CDR3aa: CASRFDRESYEQYF
CDR3nt: TGTGCCAGCAGATTCGACAGGGAGAGCTACGAGCAGTACTTC

d_gene: -
abundance: -
v_gene: TRBV14
j_gene: TRBJ1-5
CDR3aa: CASSHTGLGQPQHF
CDR3nt: TGTGCCAGCAGCCATACAGGTTTAGGTCAGCCCCAGCATTTT

d_gene: -
abundance: few
v_gene: TRBV4-1
j_gene: TRBJ1-5
CDR3aa: CASSQVQGQSKPQHF
CDR3nt: TGCGCCAGCAGCCAAGTCCAAGGACAGAGTAAGCCCCAGCATTTT

d_gene: TRBD2
abundance: -
v_gene: TRBV7-8
j_gene: TRBJ2-7
CDR3aa: CASSPGLAGGIGDEQYF
CDR3nt: TGTGCCAGCAGCCCTGGACTAGCGGGAGGGATTGGTGACGAGCAGTACTTC

d_gene: -
abundance: few
v_gene: TRBV6-5
j_gene: TRBJ2-7
CDR3aa: CASSYSSGGYEQYF
CDR3nt: TGTGCCAGCAGTTACTCATCCGGGGGCTACGAGCAGTACTTC

d_gene: -
abundance: few
v_gene: TRBV7-9
j_gene: TRBJ2-1
CDR3aa: CASSPLSGEQFF
CDR3nt: TGTGCCAGCAGCCCACTCTCGGGTGAGCAGTTCTTC

d_gene: TRBD1
abundance: -
v_gene: TRBV9
j_gene: TRBJ1-6
CDR3aa: CASSTDRVNSPLHF
CDR3nt: TGTGCCAGCAGCACGGACAGGGTTAATTCACCCCTCCACTTT

d_gene: TRBD1
abundance: -
v_gene: TRBV27
j_gene: TRBJ2-7
CDR3aa: CASPRKGQGAYEQYF
CDR3nt: TGTGCCAGCCCGCGAAAGGGACAGGGGGCCTACGAGCAGTACTTC

d_gene: -
abundance: few
v_gene: TRBV7-8
j_gene: TRBJ1-6
CDR3aa: CASRHGQSSYNSPLHF
CDR3nt: TGTGCCAGCAGACACGGACAGAGCTCCTATAATTCACCCCTCCACTTT

d_gene: TRBD1
abundance: few
v_gene: TRBV2
j_gene: TRBJ2-7
CDR3aa: CASILGQVAPGEQYF
CDR3nt: TGTGCCAGCATCCTCGGACAGGTTGCCCCCGGCGAGCAGTACTTC

d_gene: TRBD1
abundance: -
v_gene: TRBV4-3
j_gene: TRBJ1-2
CDR3aa: CASSQGGARAYGYTF
CDR3nt: TGCGCCAGTAGCCAGGGGGGGGCGAGGGCATATGGCTACACCTTC

d_gene: -
abundance: once
v_gene: TRBV7-6
j_gene: TRBJ2-7
CDR3aa: CASSLGDTPGPYEQYF
CDR3nt: TGTGCCAGCAGCTTAGGTGACACTCCAGGGCCCTACGAGCAGTACTTC

d_gene: -
abundance: medium-sized
v_gene: TRBV14
j_gene: TRBJ1-6
CDR3aa: CASSRGRGSPLHF
CDR3nt: TGTGCCAGCAGCCGAGGCCGGGGTTCACCCCTCCACTTT

d_gene: TRBD1
abundance: few
v_gene: TRBV5-1
j_gene: TRBJ1-2
CDR3aa: CASSSVTGELGGYTF
CDR3nt: TGCGCCAGCAGCTCCGTGACAGGGGAGCTCGGTGGCTACACCTTC

d_gene: -
abundance: -
v_gene: TRBV27
j_gene: TRBJ2-7
CDR3aa: CASSPKGGRLDEQYF
CDR3nt: TGTGCCAGCAGTCCTAAAGGGGGTCGGCTAGACGAGCAGTACTTC

d_gene: TRBD2
abundance: -
v_gene: TRBV28
j_gene: TRBJ2-7
CDR3aa: CASSLSASGGSYEQYF
CDR3nt: TGTGCCAGCAGTTTATCTGCTAGCGGGGGCAGCTACGAGCAGTACTTC

d_gene: TRBD1
abundance: once
v_gene: TRBV27
j_gene: TRBJ1-1
CDR3aa: CASSSGQGDTEAFF
CDR3nt: TGTGCCAGCAGTTCCGGACAGGGGGACACTGAAGCTTTCTTT

d_gene: TRBD2
abundance: -
v_gene: TRBV7-6
j_gene: TRBJ2-7
CDR3aa: CASSFAGAYEQYF
CDR3nt: TGTGCCAGCAGCTTTGCGGGGGCCTACGAGCAGTACTTC

d_gene: TRBD1
abundance: -
v_gene: TRBV28
j_gene: TRBJ1-2
CDR3aa: CASSLSGQGYGYTF
CDR3nt: TGTGCCAGCAGTTTGTCAGGACAGGGATATGGCTACACCTTC

d_gene: -
abundance: -
v_gene: TRBV7-6
j_gene: TRBJ2-7
CDR3aa: CASSLDSPGEQYF
CDR3nt: TGTGCCAGCAGCTTAGACTCCCCGGGGGAGCAGTACTTC

d_gene: -
abundance: -
v_gene: TRBV6-6
j_gene: TRBJ2-7
CDR3aa: CASSYGSGAYEQYF
CDR3nt: TGTGCCAGCAGTTACGGGAGCGGAGCCTACGAGCAGTACTTC

d_gene: -
abundance: -
v_gene: TRBV7-9
j_gene: TRBJ1-1
CDR3aa: CASSPPGYTEAFF
CDR3nt: TGTGCCAGCAGCCCCCCGGGGTACACTGAAGCTTTCTTT

d_gene: TRBD1
abundance: few
v_gene: TRBV4-1
j_gene: TRBJ1-5
CDR3aa: CASSQQQGAGQPQHF
CDR3nt: TGCGCCAGCAGCCAACAACAGGGGGCCGGTCAGCCCCAGCATTTT

d_gene: -
abundance: once
v_gene: TRBV2
j_gene: TRBJ1-2
CDR3aa: CASSEWQGIYGYTF
CDR3nt: TGTGCCAGCAGTGAGTGGCAGGGGATCTATGGCTACACCTTC